Sequencing of this T cell receptor (beta chain) was carried out in a study of Ad26.COV2.S vaccination and SARS-CoV-2 variants. About the research overall: The COV1001 Ad26.COV2.S trial arm included the donor. Broader study findings: An underestimation of total T cell responses may have resulted from the TCR breadth and depth analyses. Vaccinees displayed broader spike-specific TCR repertoires than placebo recipients.

Only in-frame clones appear in the TCRdb table, and some are missing; sequencing was by immunoSEQ multiplex PCR. This table has some 320,000 clones, just under 85% appearing once. Regarding this clone: Its antigen is not identified.

The germline CDR1 and CDR2 sequences are MDHEN and SYDVKM. CDR3 length: 16 amino acids. The V end lost 2 bases, the J end lost 11 bases, and 19 bases lay between the germline ends. The treatment: some 20 received Ad26.COV2.S at low or high dose, single or two shots; about 5 received placebo; per-sample allocation not given. Samples analyzed were those drawn on day 63 after the first vaccine or placebo injection. A Boston adult aged 18-55 years was the donor. The clonotype originates from a person aged 18-65 years who received the Ad26.COV2.S COVID-19 vaccine or a placebo. This material consisted of peripheral blood, taken in a trial of Ad26.COV2.S vaccine versus placebo. This chain connects TRBV28 to TRBJ1-6; D possibly corresponds to TRBD1 (6 bases). CDR3 in amino acids: CASSLGVLGAMTPLHF. In DNA form, the CDR3 reads TGTGCCAGCAGTTTAGGAGTATTGGGGGCGATGACACCCCTCCACTTT.